A single T cell receptor beta chain is shown here with its context. Its binding antigen is unknown. Per-nucleotide qualities are absent, and no much larger clonotype sits a single base away. The immunoSEQ Assay, a bias-controlled multiplex PCR, was used to amplify TCRbeta CDR3 regions from genomic DNA. As for the authors' bioinformatics: Nucleated cell counts per sample were estimated from amplification of reference gene primers within the assay. To quantify the absolute abundance of each unique TCRbeta CDR3 rearrangement, sequence reads were collapsed and filtered. For each sample, productive Simpson clonality was calculated by taking the square root of Simpson's diversity index across productive rearrangements. This is the immuneACCESS table as TCRdb keeps it, with only in-frame sequences that have V and J called. A part of the clones is gone; compared with another copy, unresolved V genes explain less than half, and the rest is unexplained. That table gives V, J and clone size, and the DNA gave D and trimming. Here the sample has about 190,000 clones; about 90% occur a single time. The top ten clones comprise 1.5% to 2% of the sample.

This entry belongs to a study of blood T cell repertoires in COVID-19 (dated by TCRdb to the early 2020s). In the study overall: Samples covering the acute and convalescent phases of COVID-19 were provided by collaborators in the United States, Italy and Spain. The repertoires were released in a freely available public database intended as a resource for research on the immune response to SARS-CoV-2. A de-identified subject ID, COVID-19 status, age in years and sex were almost always included in the sample metadata. Where available, HLA class I and class II types were taken from metadata supplied by the sample provider and were not determined by assay-based typing. Deeply sampled blood TCRbeta repertoires from subjects exposed to, actively infected with, or recovered from COVID-19 were included in the dataset. The samples were drawn from the first 160 participants of the ongoing ImmuneRACE study and from 1,200 or so subjects provided by 6 global collaborators. The prospective study material was composed of cDNA or gDNA derived from T cells, B-cell-depleted T cells, or PBMCs. Study-wide conclusions, independent of this receptor: How much clinical and demographic metadata was included differed by source and by participant, and the metadata was provided uncurated.

Whole blood was collected in K2EDTA tubes by collaborating institutions according to the institutions' own protocols. For TCRbeta analysis, collaborator samples were shipped as frozen whole blood, as isolated PBMCs, or as DNA extracted from either sample type. V lost 7 bases and J lost 5 bases, and the count of bases not matched to a germline gene is 6. The germline V gene (reference sequence) sets CDR1 to LNHDA and CDR2 to SQIVND. CDR3 length: 14 amino acids, cysteine to phenylalanine. Only the CDR3 DNA is retained, 42 bases long and in frame from the first base. The sample comprised peripheral blood. The rearranged chain carries TRBV19 and TRBJ2-2; 8 middle bases align to TRBD2. The source of this sequence is a young man with active or convalescent COVID-19. The DNA is as follows: TGTGCCAGTACAGCGGGAGTCTTAACCGGGGAGCTGTTTTTT. This is translated as CASTAGVLTGELFF.